The 16 T cell receptor beta chains reported below all come from one sample, sequenced in a study of prognosis after radiotherapy for stage I lung cancer. Genomic DNA yielded TCR beta CDR3, amplified by two-round multiplex PCR. With primers specific to each TRBV and TRBJ gene, the first-round PCR was performed. Each CDR3 protein gets one entry after TCRdb re-called the multiplex PCR reads with MiXCR. The top ten clones hold about 17% of a sample with around 28,000 distinct CDR3 sequences, approximately 51% of them seen once. Sequenced here: PBMCs, sampled before or after stereotactic body radiation therapy (not recorded which). The source of these receptors is a donor over 45 with non-small cell lung cancer.

Ten or more counts support this clonotype. The chain combines TRBV4-2 with TRBJ1-5; D uncertain. This CDR3 has 14 amino acids. V was shortened by 1 base and J by 7 bases, with 11 bases between the two germline ends. The germline V gene has CDR1 LGHNA and CDR2 YNFKEQ. DNA for the CDR3: TGTGCCAGCAGCCAAGGGAGGGTCCGACAGCCCCAGCATTTT. Its translation: CASSQGRVRQPQHF.

At least ten counts were recorded for this clonotype. An end of the junction does not agree with germline; a read error may underlie this. The genes are TRBV19 and TRBJ1-1, with unresolved D. Germline CDR1 is LNHDA and CDR2 is SQIVND (reference sequence). This CDR3 spans 13 amino acids. As DNA, the CDR3 is TGCGCCAGCAGCCGACGGGGGAACACTGAAGCTTTCTTT. It codes for CASSRRGNTEAFF.

This clonotype was detected ten times or more. The V and J genes are TRBV7-2 and TRBJ1-2; D is undetermined. The CDR3 is 12 amino acids. Trimming took 1 base from V and 12 from J, leaving 12 bases between them. Germline V gene sequence: CDR1 SGHTA, CDR2 FQGNSA. The CDR3, as DNA: TGTGCCAGCAGCTTAGATCGGCTGGCGCACACCTTC. It is translated as CASSLDRLAHTF.

Remarks on this clonotype: Germline and junction disagree at one end, which may indicate a read error. The CDR3 DNA reads TGTTCCAGTAGTATGAAGAGTAGGGAGCTGTTTTTT. Its protein product is CSSSMKSRELFF. V and J are TRBV19 and TRBJ2-2, with D hard to call. This CDR3 spans 12 amino acids. Germline V gives CDR1 LNHDA, CDR2 SQIVND (reference sequence).

This clonotype was detected ten times or more. V is TRBV7-2 and J is TRBJ1-4; the D is unclear. V lost 4 bases, J lost 6 bases, and 9 bases lay in between. The germline gives CDR1 SGHTA, CDR2 FQGNSA. The CDR3 contains 13 residues. For the CDR3, the DNA is TGTGCCAGCAGCTCGAAGCGGGATGAAAAACTGTTTTTT. Protein: CASSSKRDEKLFF.

Judged by abundance, this clonotype is medium-sized (0.01 to 0.1%). The chain carries TRBV6-1 and TRBJ1-5; unclear D gene. The CDR3 consists of 14 residues. Germline CDR1 is MNHNS and CDR2 is SASEGT. Trimming removed 1 base from V and 6 bases from J, with 10 bases in between. The DNA for the CDR3 is TGTGCCAGCAGTGAAGGGGCAGCGCGTCAGCCCCAGCATTTT. Protein: CASSEGAARQPQHF.

This clonotype was observed at least ten times. This chain connects TRBV5-4 to TRBJ2-2; D is uncertain. Per germline, CDR1 SGHNT and CDR2 YYREEE (reference sequence). Trimming stripped 0 bases from V and 6 bases from J, with 15 bases between. The CDR3 consists of 16 residues. In nucleotides, the CDR3 is TGTGCCAGCAGCTTGGCCCAACTGGGAAGGGCCGGGGAGCTGTTTTTT. Amino acids: CASSLAQLGRAGELFF.

A word on this clonotype: One end of the junction is discordant with germline, which a read error may explain. The J gene is TRBJ1-5, the V gene TRBV19; D is unresolved. Germline loops: CDR1 LNHDA, CDR2 SQIVND (reference sequence). This CDR3 contains 12 residues. The CDR3 here is CASSMVQVPLTF. CDR3 bases: TGTGCCAGTAGTATGGTGCAGGTCCCTCTGACTTTT. Complete variable domain (other parts from reference TRBV19 and TRBJ1-5): DGGITQSPKYLFRKEGQNVTLSCEQNLNHDAMYWYRQDPGQGLRLIYYSQIVNDFQKGDIAEGYSVSREKKESFPLTVTSAQKNPTAFYLCASSMVQVPLTFGDGTRLSIL.

Many counts were recorded for this clonotype. This chain joins TRBV6-1 and TRBJ2-1; D gene unclear. Germline V gene data show CDR1 as MNHNS and CDR2 as SASEGT. The CDR3 has 13 residues. V was trimmed by 4 bases and J by 7 bases, leaving 11 bases between them. CDR3 amino acids: CASSVNFQNEQFF. The CDR3 coding sequence is TGTGCCAGCAGTGTAAACTTCCAGAATGAGCAGTTCTTC.

The J gene is TRBJ2-1, the V gene TRBV6-2 or TRBV6-3, with 10 bases lining up with TRBD2. CDR3 size: 17 residues. Germline V gene lookup returns CDR1 MNHEY and CDR2 SVGEGT. V was clipped by 5 bases and J by 7 bases; unmatched bases: 14. The CDR3 nucleotides are TGTGCCAGCAGTCTCTTTCGGACTAGCGGTAGGTGGAATGAGCAGTTCTTC. Translating gives CASSLFRTSGRWNEQFF.

The chain employs TRBV24-1 and TRBJ2-2; D remains ambiguous. This CDR3 comprises 13 residues. With 2 bases removed from V and 14 bases from J, the gap between germline ends came to 14 bases. The germline CDR1 and CDR2 sequences are KGHDR and SFDVKD. Here the CDR3 DNA reads TGTGCCACCAGTGATTCCCCCACCGGGTATCTGTTTTTT. It encodes CATSDSPTGYLFF.

This clonotype was detected ten times or more. The chain couples TRBV16 to TRBJ1-2; D gene unclear. CDR3 length: 15 residues. CDR1 KGHSY and CDR2 FQNENV come from the germline V gene. Between the trimmed V and J ends, which lost 3 bases and 2 bases, there was a span of 13 bases. The CDR3 DNA sequence: TGTGCCAGCAGCCAGACCACATTATCCAACTATGGCTACACCTTC. As protein: CASSQTTLSNYGYTF.

This clonotype was counted ten times or more. The CDR3 loop is CATSRDEDTQYF. CDR3 sequence (DNA): TGTGCCACCAGCAGAGACGAAGATACGCAGTATTTT. This chain connects TRBV15 to TRBJ2-3; D gene ambiguous. The CDR3 is made up of 12 amino acids. Germline loops: CDR1 LNHNV, CDR2 YYDKDF (reference sequence). V was pared by 0 bases and J by 5 bases, with 3 bases between. Complete variable domain (other parts from reference TRBV15 and TRBJ2-3): DAMVIQNPRYQVTQFGKPVTLSCSQTLNHNVMYWYQQKSSQAPKLLFHYYDKDFNNEADTPDNFQSRRPNTSFCFLDIRSPGLGDTAMYLCATSRDEDTQYFGPGTRLTVL.

This clonotype was detected ten times or more. This sequence joins TRBV20-1 and TRBJ1-4, with D uncertain. The CDR3 is made up of 14 amino acids. The germline CDR1 and CDR2 sequences are DFQATT and SNEGSKA (reference sequence). Trimming removed 3 bases from V and 3 bases from J, with 11 bases in between. The CDR3 sequence: CSARETRSNEKLFF. The CDR3 DNA reads as TGCAGTGCTAGGGAGACAAGGTCTAATGAAAAACTGTTTTTT.

At least ten counts were recorded for this clonotype. The gene calls are TRBV20-1 and TRBJ2-1; D not certain. Trimming left V 5 bases short and J 0 bases short, with 14 bases between. The CDR3 length is 15 residues. The germline gives CDR1 DFQATT, CDR2 SNEGSKA (reference sequence). The CDR3 here is CSALPGGASYNEQFF. CDR3 nucleotide sequence: TGCAGTGCTCTCCCTGGTGGCGCCTCCTACAATGAGCAGTTCTTC.

This clonotype was found many times. The chain uses TRBV7-2 and TRBJ2-1; tentative D call: TRBD2 (6 bases). Germline-derived CDR1 and CDR2 are SGHTA and FQGNSA. The CDR3 covers 14 residues. The V end was cut by 5 bases, the J end by 0 bases, with 8 bases between. The CDR3 DNA is TGTGCCAGCAGCCGGGACTCCTCCTACAATGAGCAGTTCTTC. It translates to CASSRDSSYNEQFF.